What follows is one TCR beta chain and its context. The sample originates from a study of blood T cell repertoires in COVID-19. Germline CDR1 is SNHLY and CDR2 is FYNNEI. The V gene lost 6 bases and the J gene lost 6 bases, with 21 bases spanning the gap. CDR3 size: 16 residues. Assay used: immunoSEQ multiplex PCR; TCRdb lists only in-frame clones, some missing. The sample has 120,000 to 150,000 clones, about four fifths seen once. The chain is built from TRBV2 and TRBJ2-1, with D maybe TRBD2 (6 bases). The TCR was taken from a woman over 75 in a cohort sampled during active or convalescent COVID-19. The sequencing sample was made of peripheral blood. CDR3 region: CASRHRTNLKINEQFF. The CDR3 region has the DNA TGTGCCAGCAGACATCGGACTAATTTAAAGATCAATGAGCAGTTCTTC.